This record concerns one T cell receptor beta chain sequence. The data belong to a study of blood T cell repertoires in COVID-19. For the study at large: Sources were T cells, B-cell-depleted T cells, or PBMCs; the material itself was cDNA or gDNA.

The CDR3 consists of 17 residues. CDR1 is ENHRY and CDR2 is SYGVKD in the germline V gene. V gave up 0 bases and J gave up 5 bases; unmatched junction bases: 10. Under the authors' procedure: Amplifying reference gene primers gave estimates of nucleated cell counts. The data were produced by immunoSEQ multiplex PCR, yet TCRdb's version contains in-frame clones alone and is incomplete. V and J calls and clone size are given by that table; D and trimming were obtained from the DNA. The sample yields 100,000 to 150,000 clones, 88% seen once. The clonotype comes from a man aged 65 to 85 with active COVID-19. This sequence joins TRBV10-3 and TRBJ2-1, with 7 bases matching TRBD2. The sample comprised peripheral blood. The CDR3 nucleotides read TGTGCCATCAGTGAGTCATCAGGCGGGAGAGGAAACAATGAGCAGTTCTTC. Protein sequence: CAISESSGGRGNNEQFF.